The 25 T cell receptor beta chains below all came from one sample that was sequenced in a study of human T cells and chemical hapten exposure. Time point specified: pre-sensitization, week 0. Treatment in this sample: therapeutic diphenylcyclopropenone sensitization with weekly scalp DPC. TCRdb fed the RACE reads into MiXCR, producing one record per CDR3 protein. The table has approximately 100,000 distinct CDR3 sequences, around 10% seen once. The source was whole blood, collected in connection with sensitization to the hapten diphenylcyclopropenone (DPC). These receptor sequences come from a woman in her 50s with alopecia areata. Some clones in this sample may be carry-over from other donors' samples.

This clonotype has more than one count but fewer than ten. The J gene is TRBJ2-4, the V gene TRBV7-2, with D tentatively TRBD1 (5 bases). V was cut by 6 bases and J by 4 bases, with 13 bases left in between. CDR1 SGHTA and CDR2 FQGNSA come from the germline V gene. This CDR3 spans 14 amino acids. The CDR3 nucleotides are TGTGCCAGCAGTCGAAGACAGAGTAAAAACATTCAGTACTTC. Translation gives CASSRRQSKNIQYF.

This clonotype has more than one count but fewer than ten. The chain uses TRBV4-1 and TRBJ1-6; D is unresolved. Germline CDR1 is MGHRA and CDR2 is YSYEKL. Deletions cut 1 base from V and 10 bases from J, with 14 bases between. The CDR3 is made up of 15 amino acids. The CDR3 nucleotides are TGCGCCAGCAGCCAAGGGGCCAACGCGGGGTCACCCCTCCACTTT. Its translation is CASSQGANAGSPLHF.

This clonotype was detected many times. The chain has TRBV7-2 and TRBJ2-3, with TRBD1 matching 10 bases. CDR3 length: 15 residues. Unmatched junction bases numbered 8, after V lost 5 bases and J lost 6 bases. In germline, CDR1 is SGHTA, CDR2 FQGNSA. The CDR3 sequence is CASSPRQGAGDTQYF. The CDR3 DNA reads TGTGCCAGCAGCCCTCGACAGGGGGCTGGGGATACGCAGTATTTT.

This clonotype was found a few times. The gene calls are TRBV28 and TRBJ1-6; TRBD1 agrees at 7 bases. V lost 8 bases to trimming and J lost 8 bases; unmatched junction nucleotides: 12. This CDR3 spans 15 amino acids. The V gene's germline CDR1 is MDHEN and CDR2 SYDVKM. The CDR3 sequence: CASSPPGQTYSPLHF. The DNA for the CDR3 is TGTGCCAGCTCGCCTCCGGGACAGACTTATTCACCCCTCCACTTT.

The V gene is TRBV12-3 or TRBV12-4, the J gene TRBJ2-1, with D possibly TRBD2 on 6 matching bases. The CDR3 spans 16 residues. V lost 6 bases and J lost 9, with 24 bases in between. In DNA form, the CDR3 reads TGTGCCAGCAGCCCGACGGGACTCCGGCAGGCCGGTGAGCAGTTCTTC. Encoded protein: CASSPTGLRQAGEQFF.

A few counts support this clonotype. This chain joins TRBV20-1 and TRBJ2-2; a possible D gene is TRBD2 (5 bases). The CDR3 contains 15 residues. Germline values: CDR1 DFQATT, CDR2 SNEGSKA (reference sequence). V was clipped by 0 bases and J by 5 bases, with 13 bases between them. The DNA for the CDR3 is TGCAGTGCTAGAGATGCTGTTCGGGGAACCGGGGAGCTGTTTTTT. Translated: CSARDAVRGTGELFF.

The chain joins TRBV29-1 to TRBJ2-7, with no clear D. The CDR3 has 11 amino acids. Trimming stripped 4 bases from V and 1 base from J, with 5 bases between. Per the germline V gene, CDR1 is SQVTM and CDR2 is ANQGSEA. The DNA of the CDR3 is TGCAGCGTTGGAGTATCCTACGAGCAGTACTTC. This codes for CSVGVSYEQYF.

This clonotype occurred a few times. This chain uses TRBV18 with TRBJ2-4; D not certain. Between the trimmed V and J ends, which lost 2 bases and 6 bases, there was a span of 11 bases. The CDR3 is made up of 14 amino acids. Germline CDR1 reads KGHSH; CDR2 reads LQKENI. This CDR3 reads CASSPGQEPNIQYF. CDR3 nucleotide sequence: TGTGCCAGCTCACCAGGTCAGGAACCAAACATTCAGTACTTC.

This clonotype occurred a few times. The rearrangement uses TRBV10-3 and TRBJ2-7; no clear D gene. CDR1 is ENHRY and CDR2 is SYGVKD in the germline V gene. There are 14 residues in the CDR3. V lost 4 bases to trimming and J lost 9 bases, with 19 bases between them. The CDR3 DNA sequence: TGTGCCATCAGTGGTCGGACGGGTGGCGGTGGGCAGTACTTC. This codes for CAISGRTGGGGQYF.

This clonotype was detected a few times. The J gene is TRBJ2-7, the V gene TRBV11-2, with a possible D match to TRBD2 (5 bases). With 6 bases removed from V and 2 bases from J, the gap between germline ends came to 20 bases. In germline, CDR1 is SGHAT, CDR2 FQNNGV. This CDR3 has 16 residues. The CDR3 reads CASSPGVAQPPYEQYF. DNA for the CDR3: TGTGCCAGCAGTCCCGGGGTAGCCCAACCACCCTACGAGCAGTACTTC.

In this sample, this clonotype turned up a few times. The CDR3 spells CASSKPPGHGGRPLHF. CDR3 bases: TGTGCCAGCAGCAAACCTCCGGGACACGGCGGAAGGCCCCTCCACTTT. The chain combines TRBV21-1 with TRBJ1-6; the D call of TRBD1 is as the table states it, not checked on the DNA. TRBV21-1 is an annotated pseudogene. The CDR3 has 16 residues.

This clonotype was seen a few times. The rearrangement links TRBV11-2 to TRBJ1-2; D is perhaps TRBD1 (5 bases). Germline V lookup: CDR1 SGHAT, CDR2 FQNNGV. The CDR3 spans 13 residues. Trimming removed 4 bases at V and 2 bases at J, with 8 bases between. In nucleotides, the CDR3 is TGTGCCAGCAGCTCCGAGGGGAACTATGGCTACACCTTC. Its protein product is CASSSEGNYGYTF.

This clonotype showed up just a few times. The V gene is TRBV5-1, the J gene TRBJ2-1; D may be TRBD1 (6 bases). The germline V and J ends were trimmed by 0 bases and 4 bases, with 17 bases remaining between them. Germline CDR1 reads SGHRS; CDR2 reads YFSETQ. The CDR3 runs to 17 residues. In nucleotides, the CDR3 is TGCGCCAGCAGCTTGGAACTCTCCAGGGGCCGTTACAATGAGCAGTTCTTC. It encodes CASSLELSRGRYNEQFF.

A few counts support this clonotype. The CDR3 bases are TGTGCCAGCACTCGAGGGACTAACTATGGCTACACCTTC. This sequence encodes CASTRGTNYGYTF. The chain employs TRBV28 and TRBJ1-2; the D is unclear. Germline loops: CDR1 MDHEN, CDR2 SYDVKM. Deletions cut 7 bases from V and 0 bases from J, with 9 bases between. The CDR3 runs to 13 residues.

This clonotype was counted between two and nine times. This chain joins TRBV5-6 and TRBJ2-1; 14 nucleotides match TRBD2. V lost 4 bases and J lost 2; bases outside the gene matches: 8. Looked up from germline, CDR1 is SGHDT and CDR2 is YYEEEE. The CDR3 has 18 residues. The CDR3 region has the DNA TGTGCCAGCAGCCGAAGGGGACTAGCGGGAGAAGCCTACAATGAGCAGTTCTTC. Translating it yields CASSRRGLAGEAYNEQFF.

The chain employs TRBV7-6 and TRBJ2-3; D is undetermined. Germline V CDR1 and CDR2: SGHVS, FNYEAQ. The CDR3 sequence is 13 residues long. V lost 2 bases to trimming and J lost 5 bases, with 8 bases between them. The CDR3 spells CASSLLPQDTQYF. In DNA form, the CDR3 reads TGTGCCAGCAGCTTATTACCGCAAGATACGCAGTATTTT.

The J gene is TRBJ2-1, the V gene TRBV18, with 14 bases matching TRBD2. The CDR3 covers 17 residues. The V and J ends lost 2 bases and 8 bases, in that order; junction bases with no gene match: 8. Looked up from germline, CDR1 is KGHSH and CDR2 is LQKENI. The CDR3 coding sequence is TGTGCCAGCTCACCAGGCCGACTAGCGGGGGGGAGCGATGAGCAGTTCTTC. It codes for CASSPGRLAGGSDEQFF.

The genes are TRBV20-1 and TRBJ2-1, with TRBD2 identical over 9 bases. The CDR3 is 18 residues long. V gave up 0 bases and J gave up 4 bases; unmatched junction bases: 13. CDR1 is DFQATT and CDR2 is SNEGSKA in the germline V gene (reference sequence). The CDR3 region is CSARDKNFAGGPYNEQFF. The CDR3 coding sequence is TGCAGTGCTAGAGATAAGAATTTTGCGGGGGGGCCTTACAATGAGCAGTTCTTC.

This clonotype was counted a few times. The rearrangement joins TRBV10-3 to TRBJ2-3; a possible D gene is TRBD1 (6 bases). The V and J ends lost 6 bases and 2 bases respectively, with 12 bases between them. The CDR3 length is 14 residues. Germline CDR1 reads ENHRY; CDR2 reads SYGVKD. The CDR3 nucleotides are TGTGCCATCAGGGATGCAGGGGCCACAGATACGCAGTATTTT. It codes for CAIRDAGATDTQYF.

This clonotype was seen a few times. The chain combines TRBV6-5 with TRBJ2-7; D gene uncertain. The germline gives CDR1 MNHEY, CDR2 SVGAGI. V shed 2 bases and J shed 2 bases, with 16 bases lying between them. This CDR3 region has 16 residues. The CDR3 loop is CASSYGRWSRTYEQYF. The CDR3 DNA follows: TGTGCCAGCAGTTACGGCAGGTGGAGTCGGACCTACGAGCAGTACTTC.

The chain has TRBV10-3 and TRBJ2-3; D is possibly TRBD1 or TRBD2 (5 bases each). Germline V gene data show CDR1 as ENHRY and CDR2 as SYGVKD. This CDR3 is 16 amino acids long. V lost 0 bases to trimming and J lost 0 bases, with 10 bases between them. The CDR3 DNA reads as TGTGCCATCAGTGAGTCCGGGGCCCTAAGCACAGATACGCAGTATTTT. It encodes CAISESGALSTDTQYF.

V is TRBV5-6 and J is TRBJ2-7, with D possibly matching TRBD1 (5 bases). V was trimmed by 0 bases and J by 0 bases, leaving 13 bases between them. Germline CDR1 SGHDT, CDR2 YYEEEE. The CDR3 loop spans 16 amino acids. DNA for the CDR3: TGTGCCAGCAGCTTGGAGGGGCTAAGGAGCTCCTACGAGCAGTACTTC. Amino acids: CASSLEGLRSSYEQYF.

This clonotype was seen only a few times. This rearrangement joins TRBV6-6 to TRBJ2-7, with D perhaps TRBD2 (5 bases). CDR1 is MNHNY, CDR2 SVGAGI, per germline (reference sequence). The CDR3 sequence is 12 residues long. V lost 7 bases and J lost 3, with 10 bases in between. Here the CDR3 reads CASTGEGYEQYF. CDR3 DNA sequence: TGTGCCAGCACCGGGGAAGGCTACGAGCAGTACTTC.

Many counts were recorded for this clonotype. The V gene is TRBV5-6, the J gene TRBJ2-3, with D perhaps matching TRBD1 (6 bases). The CDR3 is 14 amino acids. V lost 3 bases and J 4 bases, leaving 12 bases between the germline ends. In germline, CDR1 is SGHDT, CDR2 YYEEEE. The CDR3 loop reads CASSYRDLPDTQYF. As DNA, the CDR3 is TGTGCCAGCAGCTACAGGGACCTGCCAGATACGCAGTATTTT.

There are a few counts of this clonotype. V is TRBV20-1 and J is TRBJ1-6; 9 nucleotides agree with TRBD1. This CDR3 is built from 16 residues. The V gene's germline CDR1 is DFQATT and CDR2 SNEGSKA (reference sequence). V was clipped by 6 bases and J by 7 bases; unmatched bases: 13. The DNA for the CDR3 is TGCAGTGCCTTTGTCCCGGGACAGGGAACGAATTCACCCCTCCACTTT. This encodes CSAFVPGQGTNSPLHF.